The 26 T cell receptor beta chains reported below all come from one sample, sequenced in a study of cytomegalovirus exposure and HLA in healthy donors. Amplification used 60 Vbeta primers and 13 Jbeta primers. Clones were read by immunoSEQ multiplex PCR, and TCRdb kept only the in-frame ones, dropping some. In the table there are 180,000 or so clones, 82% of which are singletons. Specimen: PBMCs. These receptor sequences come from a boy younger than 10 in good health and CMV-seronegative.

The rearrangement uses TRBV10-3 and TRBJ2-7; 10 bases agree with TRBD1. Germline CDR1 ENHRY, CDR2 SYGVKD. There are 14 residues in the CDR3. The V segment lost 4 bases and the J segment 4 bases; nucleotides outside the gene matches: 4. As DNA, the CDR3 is TGTGCCATCAGTGGGGGACAGGGGTGGTACGAGCAGTACTTC. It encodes CAISGGQGWYEQYF.

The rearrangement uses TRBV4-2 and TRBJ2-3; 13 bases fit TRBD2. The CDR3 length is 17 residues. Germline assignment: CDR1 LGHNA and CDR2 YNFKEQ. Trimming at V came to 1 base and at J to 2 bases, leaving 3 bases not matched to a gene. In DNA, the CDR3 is TGTGCCAGCAGCCAAGGACTAGCGGGGGGTTTCACAGATACGCAGTATTTT. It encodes CASSQGLAGGFTDTQYF.

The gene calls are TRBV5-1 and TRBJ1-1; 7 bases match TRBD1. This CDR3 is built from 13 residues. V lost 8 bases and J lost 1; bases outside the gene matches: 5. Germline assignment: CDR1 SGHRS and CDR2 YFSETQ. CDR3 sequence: CASRQGQNTEAFF. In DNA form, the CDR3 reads TGCGCCAGTCGACAGGGACAGAACACTGAAGCTTTCTTT.

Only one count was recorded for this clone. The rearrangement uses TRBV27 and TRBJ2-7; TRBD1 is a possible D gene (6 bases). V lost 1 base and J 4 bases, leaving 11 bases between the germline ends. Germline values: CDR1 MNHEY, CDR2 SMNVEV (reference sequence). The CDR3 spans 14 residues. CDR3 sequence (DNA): TGTGCCAGCAGTTTATTTGGGGGCCTTTACGAGCAGTACTTC. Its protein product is CASSLFGGLYEQYF.

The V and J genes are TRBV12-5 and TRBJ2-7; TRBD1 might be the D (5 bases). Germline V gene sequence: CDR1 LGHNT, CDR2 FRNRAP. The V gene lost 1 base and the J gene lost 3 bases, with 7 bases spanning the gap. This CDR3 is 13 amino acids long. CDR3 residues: CASGLGQGYEQYF. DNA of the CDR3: TGTGCTAGTGGTTTGGGGCAGGGCTACGAGCAGTACTTC. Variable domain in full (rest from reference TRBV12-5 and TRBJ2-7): DARVTQTPRHKVTEMGQEVTMRCQPILGHNTVFWYRQTMMQGLELLAYFRNRAPLDDSGMPKDRFSAEMPDATLATLKIQPSEPRDSAVYFCASGLGQGYEQYFGPGTRLTVT.

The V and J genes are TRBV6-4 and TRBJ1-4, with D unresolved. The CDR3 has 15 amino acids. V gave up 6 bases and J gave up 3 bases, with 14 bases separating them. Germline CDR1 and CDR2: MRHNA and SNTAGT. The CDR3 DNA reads TGTGCCAGCAGCGATAGCGGACGGCCTAATGAAAAACTGTTTTTT. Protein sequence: CASSDSGRPNEKLFF.

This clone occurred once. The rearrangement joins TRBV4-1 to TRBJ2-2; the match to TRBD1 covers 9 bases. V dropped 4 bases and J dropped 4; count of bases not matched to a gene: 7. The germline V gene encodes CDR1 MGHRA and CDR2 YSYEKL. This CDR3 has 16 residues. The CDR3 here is CASSLMTGGTTGELFF. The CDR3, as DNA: TGCGCCAGCAGCCTAATGACAGGGGGAACCACCGGGGAGCTGTTTTTT.

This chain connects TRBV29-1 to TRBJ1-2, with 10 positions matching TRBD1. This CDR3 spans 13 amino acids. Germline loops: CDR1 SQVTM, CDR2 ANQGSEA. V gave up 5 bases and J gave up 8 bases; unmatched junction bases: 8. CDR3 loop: CSVPFGQGDGYTF. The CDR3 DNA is TGCAGCGTTCCTTTTGGACAGGGGGACGGCTACACCTTC.

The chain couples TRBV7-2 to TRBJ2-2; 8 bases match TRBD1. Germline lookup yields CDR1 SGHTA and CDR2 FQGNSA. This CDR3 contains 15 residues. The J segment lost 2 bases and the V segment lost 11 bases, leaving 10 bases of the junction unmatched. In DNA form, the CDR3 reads TGTGCCGGGGGAAGACAGGGGTTCAACACCGGGGAGCTGTTTTTT. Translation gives CAGGRQGFNTGELFF.

Here the CDR3 reads CASSIRGHGELFF. The CDR3 coding sequence is TGTGCCAGTAGTATAAGGGGGCACGGGGAGCTGTTTTTT. This chain connects TRBV19 to TRBJ2-2, with TRBD1 matching over 7 bases. V shed 2 bases and J 7 bases; nucleotides not matched to a gene: 1. CDR1 and CDR2 from the germline V gene are LNHDA and SQIVND (reference sequence). The CDR3 covers 13 residues.

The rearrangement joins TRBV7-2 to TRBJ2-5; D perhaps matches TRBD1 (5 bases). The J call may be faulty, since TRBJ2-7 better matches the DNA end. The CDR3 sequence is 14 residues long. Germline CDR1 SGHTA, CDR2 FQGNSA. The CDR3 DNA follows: TGTGCCAGCAGCCCATCCTGGGGCAGCCACGAGCAGTACTTC. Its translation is CASSPSWGSHEQYF.

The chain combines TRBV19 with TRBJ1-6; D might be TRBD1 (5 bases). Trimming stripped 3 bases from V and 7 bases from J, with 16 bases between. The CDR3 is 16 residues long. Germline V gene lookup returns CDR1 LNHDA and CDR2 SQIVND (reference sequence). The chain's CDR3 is CASSIWGRANNSPLHF. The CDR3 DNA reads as TGTGCCAGTAGTATTTGGGGCAGGGCGAACAATTCACCCCTCCACTTT.

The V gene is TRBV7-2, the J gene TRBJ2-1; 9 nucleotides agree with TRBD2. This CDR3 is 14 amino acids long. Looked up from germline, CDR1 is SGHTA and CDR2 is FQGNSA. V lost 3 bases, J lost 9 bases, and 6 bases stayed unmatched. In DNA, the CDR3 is TGTGCCAGCAGCTTGGCGGGGGGGCCGATTGAGCAGTTCTTC. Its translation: CASSLAGGPIEQFF.

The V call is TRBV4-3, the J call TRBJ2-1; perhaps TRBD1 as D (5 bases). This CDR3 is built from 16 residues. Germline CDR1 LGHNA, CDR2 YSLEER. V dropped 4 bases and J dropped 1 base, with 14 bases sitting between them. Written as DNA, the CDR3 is TGCGCCAGCAGCCCCCTCTCGACAGTTTCCTACAATGAGCAGTTCTTC. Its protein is CASSPLSTVSYNEQFF.

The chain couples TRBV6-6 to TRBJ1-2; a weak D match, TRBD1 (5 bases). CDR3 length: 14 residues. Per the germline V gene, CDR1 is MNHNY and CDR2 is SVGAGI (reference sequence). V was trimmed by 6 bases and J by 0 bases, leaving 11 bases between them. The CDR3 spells CASSRVAANYGYTF. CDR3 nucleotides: TGTGCCAGCAGCAGGGTTGCGGCTAACTATGGCTACACCTTC.

The CDR3 loop is CASSGLTAVETQYF. In nucleotides, the CDR3 is TGTGCCAGCAGTGGTCTTACAGCTGTGGAGACCCAGTACTTC. The chain employs TRBV6-4 and TRBJ2-5; D is undetermined. The germline gives CDR1 MRHNA, CDR2 SNTAGT. V was pared by 4 bases and J by 5 bases, with 14 bases between. The CDR3 extends over 14 amino acids.

The CDR3 DNA is TGTGCCAGCAGTGTCTTGGTAAGGGGTAAAAACACAGATACGCAGTATTTT. Residues: CASSVLVRGKNTDTQYF. The V and J genes are TRBV25-1 and TRBJ2-3, with D possibly TRBD1 on 5 matching bases. This CDR3 is 17 amino acids long. Trimming took off 4 bases at V and 2 bases at J, with 19 bases between the two ends. Per germline, CDR1 MGHDK and CDR2 SYGVNS.

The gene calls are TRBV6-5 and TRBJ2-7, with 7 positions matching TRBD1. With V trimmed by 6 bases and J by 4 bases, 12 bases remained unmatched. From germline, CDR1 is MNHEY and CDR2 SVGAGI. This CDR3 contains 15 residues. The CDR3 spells CASSPGTALGYEQYF. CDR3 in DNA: TGTGCCAGCAGCCCAGGGACAGCCCTGGGGTACGAGCAGTACTTC.

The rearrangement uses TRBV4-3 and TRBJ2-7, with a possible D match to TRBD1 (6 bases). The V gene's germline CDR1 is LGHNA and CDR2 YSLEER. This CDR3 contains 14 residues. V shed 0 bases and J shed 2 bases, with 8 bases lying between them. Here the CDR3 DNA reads TGCGCCAGCAGCCAAGAGTACAGGGCCTACGAGCAGTACTTC. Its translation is CASSQEYRAYEQYF.

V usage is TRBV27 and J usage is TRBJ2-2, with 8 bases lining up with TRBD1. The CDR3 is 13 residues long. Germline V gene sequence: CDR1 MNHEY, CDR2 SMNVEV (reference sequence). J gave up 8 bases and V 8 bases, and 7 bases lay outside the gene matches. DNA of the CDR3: TGTGCCAGCGGACACAGGGGGGCAGGGGAGCTGTTTTTT. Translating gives CASGHRGAGELFF.

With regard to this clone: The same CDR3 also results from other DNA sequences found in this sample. The chain's CDR3 is CSAVRLAGGPSETQYF. The CDR3 region has the DNA TGCAGCGCTGTCAGGCTAGCGGGGGGGCCGAGTGAGACCCAGTACTTC. This chain connects TRBV29-1 to TRBJ2-5, with 12 bases identical to TRBD2. The ends lost 7 bases at V and 5 bases at J; junction bases unmatched: 14. Germline V gene lookup returns CDR1 SQVTM and CDR2 ANQGSEA. The CDR3 consists of 16 residues.

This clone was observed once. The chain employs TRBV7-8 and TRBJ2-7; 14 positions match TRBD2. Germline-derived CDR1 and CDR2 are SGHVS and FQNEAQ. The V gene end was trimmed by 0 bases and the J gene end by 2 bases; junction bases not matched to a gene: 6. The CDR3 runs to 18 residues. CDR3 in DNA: TGTGCCAGCAGCTTAGCAGGGACTAGCGGGGGCCCCCCCTACGAGCAGTACTTC. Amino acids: CASSLAGTSGGPPYEQYF.

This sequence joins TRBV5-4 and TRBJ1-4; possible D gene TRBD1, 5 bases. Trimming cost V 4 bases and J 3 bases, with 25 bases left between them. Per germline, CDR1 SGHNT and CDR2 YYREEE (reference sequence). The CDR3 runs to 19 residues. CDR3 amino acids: CASSRRTRLNPQANEKLFF. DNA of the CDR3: TGTGCCAGCAGCCGAAGGACCCGACTCAACCCACAGGCTAATGAAAAACTGTTTTTT.

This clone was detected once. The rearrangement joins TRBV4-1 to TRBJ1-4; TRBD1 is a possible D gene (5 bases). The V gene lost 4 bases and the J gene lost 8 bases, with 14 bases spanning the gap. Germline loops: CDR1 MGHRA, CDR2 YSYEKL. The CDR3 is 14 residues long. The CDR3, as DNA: TGCGCCAGCAGCCGTCTCACAGGAGGGGAAAAACTGTTTTTT. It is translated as CASSRLTGGEKLFF.

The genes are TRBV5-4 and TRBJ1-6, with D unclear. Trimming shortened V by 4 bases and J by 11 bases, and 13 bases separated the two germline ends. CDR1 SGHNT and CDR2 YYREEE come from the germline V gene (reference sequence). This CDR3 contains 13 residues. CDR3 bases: TGTGCCAGCAGCGAGGTGGGTTATCCACCCCTCCACTTT. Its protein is CASSEVGYPPLHF.

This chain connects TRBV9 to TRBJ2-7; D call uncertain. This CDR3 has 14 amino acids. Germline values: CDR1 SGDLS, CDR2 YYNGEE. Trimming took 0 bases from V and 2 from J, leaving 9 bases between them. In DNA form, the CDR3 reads TGTGCCAGCAGCGTAGGCCAGGCAGCCTACGAGCAGTACTTC. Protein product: CASSVGQAAYEQYF.